Listed here are 28 T cell receptor beta chains from one sample, sequenced in a study of blood T cell repertoires in COVID-19 (dated by TCRdb to 2020 to 2022). The method behind the library was the immunoSEQ multiplex PCR assay. TCRdb stores this immuneACCESS table with in-frame sequences only. Part of the clones is absent; in the studies checked, under half of the shortfall reflects unresolved V genes, and no reason is known for the rest. The sample table holds approximately 230,000 clones, of which approximately 90% were seen once. Of the sample, approximately 2.1% is held by the ten largest clones. Material: peripheral blood. The receptors derive from a man in his thirties or forties who had recovered from COVID-19.

This chain joins TRBV24-1 and TRBJ1-3; D gene uncertain. V gave up 3 bases and J gave up 4 bases, with 12 bases separating them. Germline CDR1 is KGHDR and CDR2 is SFDVKD. This CDR3 has 15 amino acids. In DNA form, the CDR3 reads TGTGCCACCAGTGATCCTCGAGGGTCCGGAAACACCATATATTTT. Translating gives CATSDPRGSGNTIYF.

The V gene is TRBV9, the J gene TRBJ1-3; D possibly corresponds to TRBD1 (5 bases). The CDR3 length is 15 residues. V lost 2 bases, J lost 0 bases, and 9 bases lay in between. From germline, CDR1 is SGDLS and CDR2 YYNGEE. The DNA for the CDR3 is TGTGCCAGCAGCGTTGACAGCACCTCTGGAAACACCATATATTTT. It yields the protein CASSVDSTSGNTIYF. Using reference TRBV9 and TRBJ1-3 for the parts outside the CDR3, the full variable domain is DSGVTQTPKHLITATGQRVTLRCSPRSGDLSVYWYQQSLDQGLQFLIQYYNGEERAKGNILERFSAQQFPDLHSELNLSSLELGDSALYFCASSVDSTSGNTIYFGEGSWLTVV.

V usage is TRBV5-1 and J usage is TRBJ2-7; TRBD1 aligns across 9 bases. The ends lost 0 bases at V and 6 bases at J; junction bases unmatched: 19. The CDR3 loop spans 19 amino acids. Germline CDR1 SGHRS, CDR2 YFSETQ. CDR3 coding DNA: TGCGCCAGCAGCTTGGTCCCGTCTATCTCCGGGACAGGGAAGGGCGAGCAGTACTTC. Its protein product is CASSLVPSISGTGKGEQYF.

The chain combines TRBV6-4 with TRBJ1-2, with 7 bases matching TRBD1. The CDR3 extends over 16 amino acids. Germline CDR1 MRHNA, CDR2 SNTAGT. The V and J ends lost 2 bases and 8 bases, in that order; junction bases with no gene match: 14. The CDR3 region is CASSDDPGQYVRGYTF. The CDR3 nucleotides read TGTGCCAGCAGTGACGATCCGGGACAGTATGTGCGCGGCTACACCTTC.

This chain joins TRBV11-2 and TRBJ2-7; D gene uncertain. There are 14 residues in the CDR3. Trimming stripped 4 bases from V and 1 base from J, with 11 bases between. Germline CDR1 reads SGHAT; CDR2 reads FQNNGV. The CDR3 loop is CASSYDAGSYEQYF. CDR3 DNA sequence: TGTGCCAGCAGCTACGATGCCGGGTCCTACGAGCAGTACTTC.

The rearrangement uses TRBV11-3 and TRBJ2-3, with D uncertain. Germline loops: CDR1 SGHNT, CDR2 YENEEA. The ends were cut back, 4 bases at V and 1 base at J, with 9 bases in the middle. The CDR3 runs to 14 residues. As DNA, the CDR3 is TGTGCCAGCAGCTCGCGGTACGGCACAGATACGCAGTATTTT. It is translated as CASSSRYGTDTQYF.

The CDR3 nucleotides read TGTGCCAGCAGAGCCACCGGAGGTAGCGGGGGACCCTTAATCTCCTACAATGAGCAGTTCTTC. Its protein product is CASRATGGSGGPLISYNEQFF. The genes are TRBV2 and TRBJ2-1, with 9 bases identical to TRBD2. The CDR3 is 21 residues long. Germline loops: CDR1 SNHLY, CDR2 FYNNEI. J was trimmed by 0 bases and V by 6 bases; bases with no gene match: 21.

This chain joins TRBV4-1 and TRBJ2-7; 9 bases are shared with TRBD1. CDR1 MGHRA and CDR2 YSYEKL come from the germline V gene. The CDR3 is made up of 18 amino acids. V lost 4 bases and J lost 2; bases outside the gene matches: 15. Here the CDR3 reads CASSLQVLGTGFTYEQYF. The CDR3 nucleotides are TGCGCCAGCAGCCTTCAAGTGTTGGGGACAGGGTTTACCTACGAGCAGTACTTC.

The chain employs TRBV10-2 and TRBJ1-2; possible D gene TRBD1, 6 bases. Trimming removed 2 bases from V and 7 bases from J, with 17 bases in between. Germline V gene lookup returns CDR1 WSHSY and CDR2 SAAADI. The CDR3 is 15 residues long. CDR3 residues: CASSEVLGGLSGYTF. CDR3 bases: TGCGCCAGCAGTGAGGTACTCGGGGGGCTAAGTGGCTACACCTTC.

The chain uses TRBV19 and TRBJ2-2, with D perhaps TRBD2 (6 bases). Germline V gene data show CDR1 as LNHDA and CDR2 as SQIVND (reference sequence). This CDR3 is built from 16 residues. V dropped 5 bases and J dropped 6 bases, with 19 bases sitting between them. The CDR3 loop reads CASSPPRQGRPGELFF. Here the CDR3 DNA reads TGTGCCAGTAGTCCCCCCCGACAAGGGAGGCCCGGGGAGCTGTTTTTT.

The chain joins TRBV10-2 to TRBJ2-7, with 7 nucleotides matching TRBD1. Germline CDR1 is WSHSY and CDR2 is SAAADI. The CDR3 runs to 12 residues. V was pared by 3 bases and J by 5 bases, with 1 base of the junction left unmatched. CDR3 region: CASSETGDEQYF. DNA for the CDR3: TGCGCCAGCAGTGAAACAGGGGACGAGCAGTACTTC.

This clone occurred many times. The chain joins TRBV5-1 to TRBJ2-2; no clear D gene. CDR1 and CDR2 (germline): SGHRS, YFSETQ. V dropped 4 bases and J dropped 6 bases, with 16 bases sitting between them. The CDR3 sequence is 15 residues long. CDR3 nucleotide sequence: TGCGCCAGCAGCGGCACAGTCCGAGACCCCGGGGAGCTGTTTTTT. Residues: CASSGTVRDPGELFF.

The chain couples TRBV2 to TRBJ2-7; D perhaps matches TRBD2 (6 bases). V lost 7 bases and J lost 5, with 18 bases in between. Germline-derived CDR1 and CDR2 are SNHLY and FYNNEI. The CDR3 consists of 14 residues. The CDR3 DNA follows: TGTGCCAGCAAGAGTGAGGGAGGAATCGACGAGCAGTACTTC. Its translation is CASKSEGGIDEQYF.

The chain is built from TRBV5-1 and TRBJ2-7; 7 nucleotides agree with TRBD2. CDR1 and CDR2 (germline): SGHRS, YFSETQ. The trim removed 1 base at V and 4 bases at J, leaving 5 bases unmatched. The CDR3 runs to 14 residues. The CDR3 spells CASSLTSDQYEQYF. The DNA of the CDR3 is TGCGCCAGCAGCTTGACTAGCGATCAGTACGAGCAGTACTTC.

The chain is built from TRBV9 and TRBJ2-1, with D perhaps TRBD2 (6 bases). CDR1 and CDR2 (germline): SGDLS, YYNGEE. The CDR3 length is 17 residues. The V end was cut by 4 bases, the J end by 0 bases, with 17 bases between. In DNA, the CDR3 is TGTGCCAGCAGCACAATGCTAGGGAGGAGCTCCTACAATGAGCAGTTCTTC. Translating gives CASSTMLGRSSYNEQFF.

V usage is TRBV11-2 and J usage is TRBJ2-5, with D uncertain. Trimming shortened V by 5 bases and J by 5 bases, and 6 bases separated the two germline ends. CDR3 size: 11 residues. The germline gives CDR1 SGHAT, CDR2 FQNNGV. The chain's CDR3 is CASSNRETQYF. The CDR3 region has the DNA TGTGCCAGCAGCAACCGGGAGACCCAGTACTTC. The complete variable domain, with remaining parts taken from reference TRBV11-2 and TRBJ2-5, reads EAGVAQSPRYKIIEKRQSVAFWCNPISGHATLYWYQQILGQGPKLLIQFQNNGVVDDSQLPKDRFSAERLKGVDSTLKIQPAKLEDSAVYLCASSNRETQYFGPGTRLLVL.

This clone was counted once. The chain uses TRBV9 and TRBJ1-4; D is unresolved. V lost 0 bases and J lost 7, with 16 bases in between. The CDR3 spans 16 residues. CDR1 and CDR2 (germline): SGDLS, YYNGEE. The CDR3 sequence: CASSVGIREGSEKLFF. CDR3 DNA: TGTGCCAGCAGCGTAGGGATTCGGGAAGGGAGTGAAAAACTGTTTTTT.

This clone was observed a single time. The chain carries TRBV19 and TRBJ2-2; TRBD2 is a possible D gene (6 bases). CDR3 length equals 14 residues. CDR1 and CDR2 from the germline V gene are LNHDA and SQIVND (reference sequence). V was cut by 10 bases and J by 3 bases, with 15 bases left in between. CDR3: CATRRRGDTGELFF. The CDR3 bases are TGTGCCACCCGTCGGAGGGGCGACACCGGGGAGCTGTTTTTT.

The rearrangement uses TRBV15 and TRBJ2-7; 7 bases match TRBD1. Germline CDR1 reads LNHNV; CDR2 reads YYDKDF (reference sequence). The V segment lost 3 bases and the J segment 1 base; nucleotides outside the gene matches: 9. The CDR3 is 16 residues long. For the CDR3, the DNA is TGTGCCACCAGCAGGGGGGACAGCCCAGTATCCTACGAGCAGTACTTC. The encoded protein is CATSRGDSPVSYEQYF.

The chain uses TRBV10-3 and TRBJ1-2; 7 nucleotides align to TRBD1. The V gene's germline CDR1 is ENHRY and CDR2 SYGVKD. V lost 4 bases and J lost 5; bases outside the gene matches: 19. The CDR3 contains 18 residues. CDR3 amino acids: CAISGQRGQGSLRYGYTF. For the CDR3, the DNA is TGTGCCATCAGTGGACAAAGGGGGCAGGGATCCCTTCGGTATGGCTACACCTTC.

This chain uses TRBV6-2 or TRBV6-3 with TRBJ1-2, with D possibly being TRBD1 (6 bases). Between the trimmed V and J ends, which lost 4 bases and 7 bases, there was a span of 7 bases. The germline V gene has CDR1 MNHEY and CDR2 SVGEGT. The CDR3 contains 11 residues. The CDR3 reads CASSWGPGYTF. In DNA form, the CDR3 reads TGTGCCAGCAGTTGGGGGCCTGGCTACACCTTC.

This clone was seen a few times. The chain has TRBV12-3 or TRBV12-4 and TRBJ1-2; D gene uncertain. This CDR3 contains 12 residues. Trimming shortened V by 3 bases and J by 4 bases, and 6 bases separated the two germline ends. CDR3 in amino acids: CASSLWLYGYTF. Here the CDR3 DNA reads TGTGCCAGCAGTTTGTGGCTCTATGGCTACACCTTC.

V gene TRBV10-3 combines with J gene TRBJ2-7, with a weak D call TRBD2 (7 bases). Deletions cut 8 bases from V and 6 bases from J, with 23 bases between. Germline CDR1 is ENHRY and CDR2 is SYGVKD. This CDR3 has 15 residues. CDR3 DNA sequence: TGTGCCATCGACCGGGGGGCACCTCTGGGTAGCGAGCAGTACTTC. Its protein is CAIDRGAPLGSEQYF.

CDR3 loop: CASSPGGLTLFF. For the CDR3, the DNA is TGTGCCAGCAGCCCGGGTGGGTTAACGCTGTTCTTC. The chain combines TRBV5-4 with TRBJ2-1; no clear D gene. Germline CDR1 is SGHNT and CDR2 is YYREEE (reference sequence). This CDR3 spans 12 amino acids. V lost 4 bases, J lost 15 bases, and 17 bases lay in between.

The V and J genes are TRBV6-1 and TRBJ2-7, with D hard to call. Germline values: CDR1 MNHNS, CDR2 SASEGT. CDR3 length equals 11 residues. Trimming took 2 bases from V and 3 from J, leaving 2 bases between them. CDR3 nucleotides: TGTGCCAGCAGTGAATACTACGAGCAGTACTTC. It is translated as CASSEYYEQYF.

The chain joins TRBV3-1 (or the pseudogene TRBV3-2) to TRBJ2-7; 11 bases line up with TRBD2. This CDR3 contains 17 residues. Germline assignment: CDR1 LGHDT and CDR2 YNNKEL (reference sequence). V was pared by 0 bases and J by 4 bases, with 8 bases of the junction left unmatched. For the CDR3, the DNA is TGTGCCAGCAGCCAAGATCCTAGCGGGGGGAAGAGGTACGAGCAGTACTTC. This codes for CASSQDPSGGKRYEQYF.

The rearrangement uses TRBV4-1 and TRBJ2-6; D gene ambiguous. V was trimmed by 6 bases and J by 0 bases, leaving 18 bases between them. The CDR3 consists of 18 residues. CDR1 is MGHRA and CDR2 is YSYEKL in the germline V gene. This chain's CDR3 is CASRSLDLVHSGANVLTF. The CDR3 coding sequence is TGCGCCAGCAGATCATTGGATCTAGTCCACTCTGGGGCCAACGTCCTGACTTTC.

The chain recombines TRBV7-2 with TRBJ2-7; no firm D call. Trimming took off 5 bases at V and 0 bases at J, with 2 bases between the two ends. The length of the CDR3 is 11 residues. In germline, CDR1 is SGHTA, CDR2 FQGNSA. The CDR3 sequence is CASSRSYEQYF. CDR3 nucleotides: TGTGCCAGCAGCCGCTCCTACGAGCAGTACTTC.